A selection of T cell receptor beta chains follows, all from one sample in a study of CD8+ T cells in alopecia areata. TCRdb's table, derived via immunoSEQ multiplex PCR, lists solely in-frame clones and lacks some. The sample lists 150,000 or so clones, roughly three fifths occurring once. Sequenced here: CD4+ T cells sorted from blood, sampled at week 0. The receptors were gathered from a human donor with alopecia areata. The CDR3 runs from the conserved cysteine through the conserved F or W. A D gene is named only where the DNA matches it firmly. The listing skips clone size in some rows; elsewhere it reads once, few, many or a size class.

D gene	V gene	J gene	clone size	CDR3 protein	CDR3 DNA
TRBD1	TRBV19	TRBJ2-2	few	CASSILDRVDTGELFF	TGTGCCAGTAGTATCCTGGACAGGGTTGACACCGGGGAGCTGTTTTTT
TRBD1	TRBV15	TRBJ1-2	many	CATRKDRSNYGYTF	TGTGCCACCAGGAAGGACAGGTCTAACTATGGCTACACCTTC
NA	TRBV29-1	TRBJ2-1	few	CSARGSLYNEQFF	TGCAGCGCCAGGGGATCTTTATACAATGAGCAGTTCTTC
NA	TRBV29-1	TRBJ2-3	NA	CSVEHSTDTQYF	TGCAGCGTTGAGCATAGCACAGATACGCAGTATTTT
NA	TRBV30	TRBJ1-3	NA	CAWGAGSSGNTIYF	TGTGCCTGGGGCGCAGGGTCCTCTGGAAACACCATATATTTT
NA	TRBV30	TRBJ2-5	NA	CAWSVLIRETQYF	TGTGCCTGGAGTGTACTTATCAGGGAGACCCAGTACTTC
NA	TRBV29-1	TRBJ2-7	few	CSVGEGYEQYF	TGCAGCGTTGGAGAAGGCTACGAGCAGTACTTC
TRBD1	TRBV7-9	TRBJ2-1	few	CASSLTGTYNEQFF	TGTGCCAGCAGCTTGACAGGGACCTACAATGAGCAGTTCTTC
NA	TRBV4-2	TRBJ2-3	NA	CASSRGEGTDTQYF	TGTGCCAGCAGCCGAGGGGAGGGCACAGATACGCAGTATTTT
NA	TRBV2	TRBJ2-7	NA	CASSVDRRHEQYF	TGTGCCAGCAGTGTTGATAGAAGGCACGAGCAGTACTTC
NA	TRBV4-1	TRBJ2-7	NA	CASSQDRLGGYEQYF	TGCGCCAGCAGCCAAGATCGGCTGGGAGGCTACGAGCAGTACTTC
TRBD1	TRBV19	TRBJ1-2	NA	CASSVTGNYGYTF	TGTGCCAGTAGTGTGACAGGGAACTATGGCTACACCTTC